The present T cell receptor (beta chain) was sequenced within a study of radiotherapy plus CTLA-4 blockade in lung cancer. On the study more broadly: Disease control was seen in about 34% of patients, objective responses in 15% to 20%. Overall study results and limits: Blood-borne expansion of tumor-derived TCR clones followed radiotherapy plus ipilimumab. Among reported predictors of response, early blood T cell clone dynamics with interferon-beta performed best.

For this clone: The antigen is unknown.

The germline V gene encodes CDR1 SNHLY and CDR2 FYNNEI. V trimming: 4 bases; J trimming: 5 bases; junction bases outside the gene matches: 0. This CDR3 has 12 amino acids. TCRdb's table, derived via immunoSEQ multiplex PCR, lists solely in-frame clones and lacks some. The data show about 73,000 clones, about nine tenths seen once. The chain couples TRBV2 to TRBJ2-5; 8 bases line up with TRBD2. This receptor was identified in a human donor with non-small cell lung cancer that progressed on radiotherapy plus ipilimumab. This specimen consisted of peripheral blood, obtained from a patient treated with radiotherapy plus ipilimumab. The CDR3 DNA reads as TGTGCCAGCAGTGGCGGGGGGGAGACCCAGTACTTC. Its protein product is CASSGGGETQYF.